This TCR beta chain was sequenced for a study of CD8 T cells in ankylosing spondylitis. Study-level results: Disease-linked clones reportedly showed significant enrichment in matched ankylosing spondylitis synovial fluid. What seemed typical of ankylosing spondylitis blood was a TCR beta motif built from roughly 8 highly homologous variants. Clones linked with disease were CD8+ and fairly uncommon in the peripheral blood. Some motif variants had been reported before (in reactive arthritis synovial fluid and blood).

Quantitative 5'-RACE was performed with molecular barcodes, and it yielded the TCR beta libraries. TCRdb itself ran the 5' RACE reads through MiXCR, one entry per CDR3 protein. The table lists about 540,000 distinct CDR3 sequences, about 13% of them singletons. In its sample, this clonotype was seen a few times. Its target is unknown. The TCR originated in a male donor with ankylosing spondylitis. Source material: blood, either unsorted or a sorted T cell fraction (not recorded which).

The CDR3 spells CSASLRGFGNQPQHF. CDR3 nucleotides: TGCAGTGCTAGTTTGCGGGGCTTCGGCAATCAGCCCCAGCATTTT. V and J are TRBV20-1 and TRBJ1-5; the D gene is possibly TRBD1 (5 bases). Germline V CDR1 and CDR2: DFQATT, SNEGSKA (reference sequence). The CDR3 runs to 15 residues. Trimming removed 3 bases from V and 2 bases from J, with 14 bases in between.